The source of this T cell receptor (beta chain) is a study of molecular identifiers for immune sequencing clone quantification. This clonotype has at least ten counts. TCRdb recomputed calls from the PCR reads with MiXCR, one row per CDR3 protein. The repertoire holds about 510,000 distinct CDR3 sequences, with 20% to 25% as singletons. Germline lookup yields CDR1 SGHTA and CDR2 FQGNSA. The CDR3 is 16 residues long. The junction had 5 bases not matched to a gene; V was cut back by 1 base and J by 2 bases. The origin of this receptor is a human donor in good health. Some libraries in this study had Jurkat cell RNA spiked in. The chain combines TRBV7-2 with TRBJ2-1, with 7 bases identical to TRBD1. Material: naive CD8+ T cells from blood, with Jurkat cell RNA spiked in. The subset is: FACS-sorted CD8+CD4-CCR7+CD45RA+ naive T cells. The CDR3 DNA sequence: TGTGCCAGCAGCTTAGAAAACAGGGGACCCTACAATGAGCAGTTCTTC. Encoded protein: CASSLENRGPYNEQFF.